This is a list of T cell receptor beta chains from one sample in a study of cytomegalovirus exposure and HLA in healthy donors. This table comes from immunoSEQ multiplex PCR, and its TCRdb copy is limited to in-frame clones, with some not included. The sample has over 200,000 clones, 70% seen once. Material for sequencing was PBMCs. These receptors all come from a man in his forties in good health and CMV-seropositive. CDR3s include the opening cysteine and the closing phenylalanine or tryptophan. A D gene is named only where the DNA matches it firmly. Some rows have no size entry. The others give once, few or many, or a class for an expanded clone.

CDR3: CASSPPWRGPPNEQFF
DNA: TGTGCCAGCTCACCACCTTGGCGGGGGCCCCCGAATGAGCAGTTCTTC
D: -
J: TRBJ2-1
V: TRBV18
size: -

CDR3: CASSQADRFGTEAFF
DNA: TGCGCCAGCAGCCAAGCGGACAGGTTTGGCACTGAAGCTTTCTTT
D: TRBD1
J: TRBJ1-1
V: TRBV4-1
size: -

CDR3: CASSPRGGAGAGPYNEQFF
DNA: TGTGCCAGCAGCCCCCGGGGGGGGGCCGGGGCCGGTCCCTACAATGAGCAGTTCTTC
D: TRBD2
J: TRBJ2-1
V: TRBV7-9
size: -

CDR3: CASSSGRDRVSGNTIYF
DNA: TGTGCCAGCAGTTCTGGGAGGGACAGGGTCTCTGGAAACACCATATATTTT
D: TRBD1
J: TRBJ1-3
V: TRBV5-4
size: -

CDR3: CASSVEGNQPQHF
DNA: TGTGCCAGCAGTGTGGAGGGCAATCAGCCCCAGCATTTT
D: -
J: TRBJ1-5
V: TRBV6-4
size: few

CDR3: CASSLVQGYTEAFF
DNA: TGTGCCAGCAGCTTGGTACAGGGATATACTGAAGCTTTCTTT
D: -
J: TRBJ1-1
V: TRBV5-5
size: -

CDR3: CASSQELAGSTGELFF
DNA: TGTGCCAGCAGCCAAGAGCTAGCGGGGAGCACCGGGGAGCTGTTTTTT
D: TRBD2
J: TRBJ2-2
V: TRBV4-2
size: -

CDR3: CASSQLAGEHNEQFF
DNA: TGCGCCAGCAGCCAGCTAGCGGGGGAACACAATGAGCAGTTCTTC
D: TRBD2
J: TRBJ2-1
V: TRBV4-3
size: -

CDR3: CASSLRAGGVGSYEQYF
DNA: TGTGCCAGCAGTTTACGGGCAGGGGGCGTAGGGTCCTACGAGCAGTACTTC
D: TRBD1
J: TRBJ2-7
V: TRBV27
size: -

CDR3: CASRLAGANTGELFF
DNA: TGTGCCAGCAGACTTGCGGGGGCCAACACCGGGGAGCTGTTTTTT
D: -
J: TRBJ2-2
V: TRBV7-3
size: -

CDR3: CASSPPVGGGMETQYF
DNA: TGTGCCAGCTCACCACCGGTCGGCGGGGGCATGGAGACCCAGTACTTC
D: -
J: TRBJ2-5
V: TRBV18
size: few

CDR3: CASSLILSGNTIYF
DNA: TGTGCCAGCAGCTTAATTCTCTCTGGAAACACCATATATTTT
D: -
J: TRBJ1-3
V: TRBV11-2
size: -

CDR3: CASGLTATNEKLFF
DNA: TGTGCTAGTGGTTTGACAGCTACTAATGAAAAACTGTTTTTT
D: -
J: TRBJ1-4
V: TRBV12-5
size: -

CDR3: CASSSRTGEKLFF
DNA: TGTGCCAGCAGCTCTCGGACGGGGGAAAAACTGTTTTTT
D: -
J: TRBJ1-4
V: TRBV7-8
size: once

CDR3: CASSYDRGGERPYF
DNA: TGTGCCAGCAGTTACGACAGGGGAGGAGAGCGCCCCTACTTC
D: TRBD1
J: TRBJ2-5
V: TRBV6-5
size: -

CDR3: CASSSIGTVVFYEQYF
DNA: TGTGCCAGCAGTTCAATCGGGACAGTAGTTTTCTACGAGCAGTACTTC
D: TRBD1
J: TRBJ2-7
V: TRBV27
size: -

CDR3: CASPREPQETQYF
DNA: TGTGCCAGTCCGAGGGAGCCACAAGAGACCCAGTACTTC
D: -
J: TRBJ2-5
V: TRBV27
size: -

CDR3: CASSIGRGPTADTQYF
DNA: TGTGCCAGTAGTATTGGGCGGGGGCCAACAGCAGATACGCAGTATTTT
D: -
J: TRBJ2-3
V: TRBV19
size: -

CDR3: CASRLGQQTYEQYF
DNA: TGCGCCAGTCGTCTAGGACAGCAAACCTACGAGCAGTACTTC
D: -
J: TRBJ2-7
V: TRBV5-1
size: -

CDR3: CASTRTGPPEAFF
DNA: TGCGCCAGCACCCGGACAGGACCCCCTGAAGCTTTCTTT
D: TRBD1
J: TRBJ1-1
V: TRBV10-2
size: few

CDR3: CASSWRAGGRPGGKTQYF
DNA: TGTGCCAGCAGCTGGCGTGCGGGCGGACGGCCAGGCGGGAAGACCCAGTACTTC
D: -
J: TRBJ2-5
V: TRBV7-2
size: -

CDR3: CASSFKRTNYEQYF
DNA: TGTGCCAGCAGTTTCAAAAGGACTAACTACGAGCAGTACTTC
D: -
J: TRBJ2-7
V: TRBV28
size: -

CDR3: CASNRGGARIETQYF
DNA: TGTGCCAGCAACAGGGGGGGGGCAAGGATAGAGACCCAGTACTTC
D: -
J: TRBJ2-5
V: TRBV6-1
size: -

CDR3: CASGTGEGGEQYF
DNA: TGTGCTAGTGGGACAGGGGAAGGGGGCGAGCAGTACTTC
D: TRBD1
J: TRBJ2-7
V: TRBV12-5
size: few

CDR3: CASRYGTGGSDTQYF
DNA: TGTGCCAGCAGGTACGGGACAGGAGGGTCAGATACGCAGTATTTT
D: TRBD1
J: TRBJ2-3
V: TRBV7-2
size: -

CDR3: CSGLTGAGADTQYF
DNA: TGCAGCGGACTGACAGGAGCTGGGGCAGATACGCAGTATTTT
D: -
J: TRBJ2-3
V: TRBV29-1
size: once

CDR3: CASSSSGTGGYEQYF
DNA: TGCGCCAGCAGCTCCTCCGGGACAGGGGGCTACGAGCAGTACTTC
D: TRBD1
J: TRBJ2-7
V: TRBV5-1
size: -

CDR3: CASSWTGTTGGKETQYF
DNA: TGTGCCAGCAGTTGGACAGGGACAACGGGCGGAAAAGAGACCCAGTACTTC
D: TRBD1
J: TRBJ2-5
V: TRBV28
size: -